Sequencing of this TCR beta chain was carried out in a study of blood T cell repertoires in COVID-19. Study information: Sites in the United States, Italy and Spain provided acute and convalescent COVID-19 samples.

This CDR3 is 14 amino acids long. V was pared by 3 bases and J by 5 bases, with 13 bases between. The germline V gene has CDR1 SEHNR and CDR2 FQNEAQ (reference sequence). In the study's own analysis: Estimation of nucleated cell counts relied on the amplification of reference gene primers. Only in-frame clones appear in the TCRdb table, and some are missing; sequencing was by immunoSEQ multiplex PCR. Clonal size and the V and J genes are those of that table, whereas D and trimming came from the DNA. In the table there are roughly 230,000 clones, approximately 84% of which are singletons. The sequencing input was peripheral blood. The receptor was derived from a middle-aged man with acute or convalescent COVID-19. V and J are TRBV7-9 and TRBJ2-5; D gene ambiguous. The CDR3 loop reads CASSFPLRRETQYF. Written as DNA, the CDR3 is TGTGCCAGCAGCTTTCCACTTAGGCGGGAGACCCAGTACTTC. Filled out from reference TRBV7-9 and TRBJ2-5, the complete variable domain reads DTGVSQNPRHKITKRGQNVTFRCDPISEHNRLYWYRQTLGQGPEFLTYFQNEAQLEKSRLLSDRFSAERPKGSFSTLEIQRTEQGDSAMYLCASSFPLRRETQYFGPGTRLLVL.